The 17 T cell receptor beta chains in this list originate from one sample, sequenced in a study of graft-versus-host responses after intestinal transplantation. Their recognized antigens are unknown. The data were produced by immunoSEQ multiplex PCR, yet TCRdb's version contains in-frame clones alone and is incomplete. This table holds over 70,000 clones, around 86% found once. Material: unstimulated CD8+ T cells sorted from spleen or lymph node cells, obtained before intestinal transplant. These receptors originate from a human donor who received an intestinal transplant.

The chain is built from TRBV6-5 and TRBJ1-1; D gene unclear. Trimming stripped 0 bases from V and 5 bases from J, with 7 bases between. The length of the CDR3 is 13 residues. Germline V CDR1 and CDR2: MNHEY, SVGAGI. The CDR3 nucleotides read TGTGCCAGCAGTTACTCGGCCGTGACTGAAGCTTTCTTT. Amino acid sequence: CASSYSAVTEAFF.

The chain has TRBV6-5 and TRBJ1-5; D not certain. CDR1 and CDR2 (germline): MNHEY, SVGAGI. The CDR3 has 16 residues. The ends were cut back, 2 bases at V and 0 bases at J, with 11 bases in the middle. The CDR3 is CASSYGPHYSNQPQHF. The CDR3 nucleotides are TGTGCCAGCAGTTACGGTCCCCATTATAGCAATCAGCCCCAGCATTTT.

In this sample, this clone turned up once. The CDR3 region is CASSPRGLAGYEQYF. As DNA, the CDR3 is TGTGCCAGCAGCCCCCGAGGACTAGCGGGTTACGAGCAGTACTTC. This rearrangement joins TRBV7-9 to TRBJ2-7, with TRBD2 identical over 11 bases. Germline assignment: CDR1 SEHNR and CDR2 FQNEAQ (reference sequence). Trimming at V came to 5 bases and at J to 4 bases, leaving 7 bases not matched to a gene. The CDR3 loop spans 15 amino acids.

The chain links TRBV15 to TRBJ2-1; no reliable D call. The CDR3 is 16 amino acids. The germline V gene has CDR1 LNHNV and CDR2 YYDKDF (reference sequence). Between the trimmed V and J ends, which lost 6 bases and 0 bases, there was a span of 15 bases. The CDR3 loop reads CATRGDDSHSYNEQFF. The CDR3 coding sequence is TGTGCCACCAGGGGTGACGACTCGCACTCCTACAATGAGCAGTTCTTC.

The chain is built from TRBV6-1 and TRBJ2-1; D uncertain. Trimming left V 0 bases short and J 1 base short, with 10 bases between. This CDR3 spans 16 amino acids. In germline, CDR1 is MNHNS, CDR2 SASEGT. The CDR3 loop is CASSEAPHESYNEQFF. The CDR3, as DNA: TGTGCCAGCAGTGAAGCGCCACACGAATCCTACAATGAGCAGTTCTTC.

The chain recombines TRBV27 with TRBJ1-3; 7 bases map to TRBD1. Germline CDR1 and CDR2: MNHEY and SMNVEV (reference sequence). This CDR3 has 15 amino acids. Germline trimming cut 5 bases from V and 0 bases from J; bases unmatched to any gene: 4. The CDR3 loop reads CASSLGQNSGNTIYF. The CDR3 DNA reads as TGTGCCAGCAGTCTGGGACAGAACTCTGGAAACACCATATATTTT.

This clone was recorded a few times. This chain connects TRBV11-2 to TRBJ2-7, with TRBD2 matching over 11 bases. The CDR3 sequence is 14 residues long. J was trimmed by 1 base and V by 5 bases; bases with no gene match: 1. Germline V gene sequence: CDR1 SGHAT, CDR2 FQNNGV. The CDR3 nucleotides are TGTGCCAGCAGCGGGACTAGCGGTTCCTACGAGCAGTACTTC. Its protein product is CASSGTSGSYEQYF.

This chain uses TRBV25-1 with TRBJ1-1, with 7 nucleotides matching TRBD1. With V trimmed by 6 bases and J by 5 bases, 6 bases remained unmatched. The CDR3 is 13 residues long. CDR1 is MGHDK, CDR2 SYGVNS, per germline. The CDR3 coding sequence is TGTGCCAGCAGATCGACAGGGTATACTGAAGCTTTCTTT. As protein: CASRSTGYTEAFF.

The CDR3 is CATSRDQGSNNEKLFF. The CDR3 region has the DNA TGTGCCACCAGCAGAGATCAGGGGAGCAATAATGAAAAACTGTTTTTT. The gene calls are TRBV15 and TRBJ1-4; a possible D gene is TRBD1 (6 bases). Germline V gene data show CDR1 as LNHNV and CDR2 as YYDKDF (reference sequence). The V gene lost 0 bases and the J gene lost 4 bases, with 12 bases spanning the gap. CDR3 size: 16 residues.

The CDR3 DNA follows: TGTGCCAGCAGCCCTCACCTGGACAGGCAAACCTTTACCGGGGAGCTGTTTTTT. It translates to CASSPHLDRQTFTGELFF. The V gene is TRBV4-2, the J gene TRBJ2-2; TRBD1 agrees at 7 bases. The CDR3 runs 18 residues. Germline CDR1 is LGHNA and CDR2 is YNFKEQ. V dropped 4 bases and J dropped 5; count of bases not matched to a gene: 16.

V gene TRBV27 combines with J gene TRBJ2-3; possibly TRBD1 for D (7 bases). This CDR3 spans 13 amino acids. Germline V lookup: CDR1 MNHEY, CDR2 SMNVEV (reference sequence). The V and J ends lost 4 bases and 6 bases respectively, with 11 bases between them. This CDR3 reads CASSSGGLDTQYF. The CDR3 coding sequence is TGTGCCAGCAGTTCAGGGGGGCTGGATACGCAGTATTTT.

The rearrangement uses TRBV5-6 and TRBJ1-2; D is unresolved. This CDR3 region has 15 residues. CDR1 SGHDT and CDR2 YYEEEE come from the germline V gene. The ends were cut back, 4 bases at V and 1 base at J, with 14 bases in the middle. CDR3 nucleotide sequence: TGTGCCAGCAGCCCCGACTCGAAGAGTAACTATGGCTACACCTTC. Protein sequence: CASSPDSKSNYGYTF.

The chain recombines TRBV7-3 with TRBJ2-5, with a possible D match to TRBD1 (5 bases). The CDR3 length is 13 residues. Germline V lookup: CDR1 SGHTA, CDR2 FQGTGA. V was cut by 4 bases and J by 2 bases, with 8 bases left in between. The CDR3 spells CASSSTGQETQYF. The DNA of the CDR3 is TGTGCCAGCAGCTCCACAGGTCAAGAGACCCAGTACTTC.

This clone appeared a few times. This likely reflects a read error, since a far larger clone is one base away. The V and J genes are TRBV11-3 and TRBJ2-7; D tentatively fits TRBD1 or TRBD2 (5 bases each). CDR1 is SGHNT and CDR2 is YENEEA in the germline V gene. Trimming removed 3 bases from V and 0 bases from J, with 21 bases in between. CDR3 length equals 18 residues. CDR3 amino acids: CASSFSPGQWGSSYEQYF. The CDR3 DNA reads as TGTGCCAGCAGCTTCTCCCCCGGCCAGTGGGGGTCCTCCTACGAGCAGTACTTC.

The rearrangement links TRBV18 to TRBJ2-5; 8 nucleotides align to TRBD2. Looked up from germline, CDR1 is KGHSH and CDR2 is LQKENI. Unmatched junction bases numbered 9, after V lost 2 bases and J lost 7 bases. The CDR3 totals 15 residues. CDR3 sequence reads: CASSPKSATSVTQYF. The CDR3 region has the DNA TGTGCCAGCTCACCAAAAAGCGCGACTAGCGTGACCCAGTACTTC.

The table lists this clone with a few counts. J is TRBJ2-7 and V is TRBV4-2, with TRBD2 matching 16 bases. V was clipped by 0 bases and J by 4 bases; unmatched bases: 3. The CDR3 runs 17 residues. Germline V CDR1 and CDR2: LGHNA, YNFKEQ. For the CDR3, the DNA is TGTGCCAGCAGCCAAGAGGGGACTAGCGGGGGGGCATACGAGCAGTACTTC. Translating gives CASSQEGTSGGAYEQYF.

Remarks on this clone: Other DNA sequences in this sample translate to the same CDR3. The genes are TRBV27 and TRBJ2-3; D remains ambiguous. Germline V gene data show CDR1 as MNHEY and CDR2 as SMNVEV (reference sequence). The CDR3 spans 11 residues. The germline V and J ends were trimmed by 2 bases and 6 bases, with 3 bases remaining between them. In DNA, the CDR3 is TGTGCCAGCAGTTTAGGGGATACGCAGTATTTT. Amino acids: CASSLGDTQYF.